This T cell receptor (beta chain) was profiled in a study of blood T cell repertoires in COVID-19. Per germline, CDR1 LNHDA and CDR2 SQIVND (reference sequence). The CDR3 runs to 15 residues. The V gene lost 3 bases and the J gene lost 1 base, with 9 bases spanning the gap. Sequencing was performed with immunoSEQ multiplex PCR; in TCRdb, only in-frame clones are kept and a portion is missing. The repertoire holds 150,000 or so clones, with roughly 77% as singletons. The TCR was taken from a woman in her 70s with COVID-19, enrolled during active disease. The rearrangement joins TRBV19 to TRBJ2-2, with D unresolved. Sequencing was done on a sample of peripheral blood. CDR3 residues: CASSMVDMNTGELFF. CDR3 nucleotides: TGTGCCAGTAGTATGGTAGACATGAACACCGGGGAGCTGTTTTTT.